This paragraph reports one T cell receptor (beta chain). Its binding antigen is unknown. Within one base of it there is no much larger clone, and no base qualities were kept. This entry is derived from a study of T cells in Graves' hyperthyroidism and ophthalmopathy (dated by TCRdb to the late 2010s). With regard to the full study: Peripheral blood was collected at initial diagnosis, before any treatment. Following sampling, methimazole starting at 30 mg daily was given to hyperthyroidism patients, and high-dose intravenous methylprednisolone was given to ophthalmopathy patients. TCR Vbeta CDR3 sequencing of roughly 140 peripheral blood samples (under 45 ophthalmopathy, about 80 hyperthyroidism and roughly 17 progressor patients) is reported in the paper. To identify TCR V-J signatures that set the groups apart, the researchers used a discovery cohort of 95 to 100 patients, made up of roughly 40 with Graves' ophthalmopathy and some 56 with stable Graves' hyperthyroidism. Thyroid tissue and blood T-cell repertoires from several Graves' hyperthyroidism patients were also compared in the study. The 85 to 100 discovery patients were randomly split 7:3 into training and test sets. Whether ophthalmopathy could be predicted prospectively was tested in an independent validation cohort made up of about 18 hyperthyroidism patients plus 17 patients who later progressed to ophthalmopathy.

The junction carries 20 bases between V and J, which are trimmed by 6 bases and 6 bases respectively. From the germline V gene, CDR1 is MNHNS and CDR2 is SASEGT. Reading from cysteine to phenylalanine, the CDR3 counts 16 amino acids. Of the read, only the CDR3 DNA is kept; its 48 bases are in frame from base 1. Moderately to severely active disease, a Clinical Activity Score of at least 3, a NOSPECS grade of at least 4, and a duration under 3 months were present in ophthalmopathy patients. Any patient with an uncontrolled infection, another autoimmune disease, pregnancy or lactation was excluded. Diagnoses were established on the basis of clinical symptoms, serum thyroxine and TRAb, thyroid ultrasound, and orbital computed tomography. PBMCs were separated from roughly 10 ml of fresh peripheral blood using Ficoll-Paque density gradient centrifugation. Total RNA was extracted using Trizol reagent, and RNA quality was assessed on an Agilent 2100 Bioanalyzer.

Findings and caveats that apply to the study as a whole: Blood samples also contained most of the expanded thyroid clonotypes (frequency above 0.001), which suggests that blood repertoires may reflect thyroid immune responses. Ophthalmopathy was separated from stable hyperthyroidism by a 13 V-J signature model, with around 88% sensitivity and about 84% specificity obtained in cross-validation and 80%/75% obtained in testing. No statistical method was used to fix the sample size in advance, and group allocation was not hidden from the investigators. In validation, the model predicted progression to ophthalmopathy with over 65% sensitivity and 72.22% specificity, a median of approximately 6.5 months before onset.

Amplification of TCR beta CDR3 regions was carried out from RNA transcripts. A first-round RT-PCR of the TCR CDR3 used the HTBI primer set with the Qiagen OneStep RT-PCR kit. A second multiplex PCR round built the libraries, followed by size selection and purification. Libraries were sequenced paired-end with 100 bp reads on an Illumina HiSeq2000. In the authors' own workflow: SOAPnuke was used to process the raw data, with reads discarded if the reads contained adapters or uncalled bases, had a mean Phred below 15, or lacked an exact constant-primer or identifier match. COPE v1.2.5 was used to merge high-quality paired reads, and clonotypes were defined as unique nucleotide sequences. Clonotypes were aligned to IMGT TRBV, TRBD and TRBJ reference segments using MiTCR v1.1. The analysis included only V-J combinations with a frequency above 0.0001, which together covered around 99% of the repertoires. A TCS score was defined as the ratio of F50 (clonal expansion) to E x V (chaos), with BLOSUM62-based TCRdist applied between CDR3 peptides within each V-J. Welch's t-statistics and random forest reduced around 550 V-J features to 10 to 15, which were used in a naive Bayes classifier (R e1071). The public reads were reanalyzed by TCRdb: fastp trimming at Q25, MiXCR alignment, in-frame beta chains only. When rows share a CDR3 protein, they turn into one entry using the most common DNA and genes. It is TCRdb's table, rather than the study itself, that gives the V and J calls and clone size. Across this sample there are 400,000 or so distinct CDR3 sequences, with about 16% seen only once. The ten top clones hold under 25% of the sample.

What was sequenced was blood. The chain joins TRBV6-1 to TRBJ2-2, with the D segment identity uncertain. The TCR originated in a woman aged 60-70 years with Graves' ophthalmopathy. The CDR3 protein sequence reads: CASRLSAGRWAGELFF. The DNA sequence is given as TGTGCCAGCAGACTCTCGGCCGGTAGATGGGCCGGGGAGCTGTTTTTT.